The entry below describes one T cell receptor (beta chain). The germline V gene has CDR1 SGHRS and CDR2 YFSETQ. Trimming left V 3 bases short and J 2 bases short, with 11 bases between. The CDR3 covers 14 residues. This sample was taken from a study of T cells in Graves' hyperthyroidism and ophthalmopathy. RNA transcripts were the template for amplifying TCR beta CDR3 regions. First-round RT-PCR of the TCR CDR3 relied on the HTBI primer set. TCRdb independently ran MiXCR on the multiplex PCR reads; one entry per CDR3 protein. The sample shows roughly 710,000 distinct CDR3 sequences, about a third of them seen only once.

Material for sequencing was blood. The receptor was isolated from a woman in her forties with Graves' hyperthyroidism. The chain has TRBV5-1 and TRBJ2-5; D perhaps matches TRBD2 (6 bases). The CDR3 protein is CASSSPSVQETQYF. The CDR3 coding sequence is TGCGCCAGCAGCTCCCCTAGCGTACAAGAGACCCAGTACTTC.